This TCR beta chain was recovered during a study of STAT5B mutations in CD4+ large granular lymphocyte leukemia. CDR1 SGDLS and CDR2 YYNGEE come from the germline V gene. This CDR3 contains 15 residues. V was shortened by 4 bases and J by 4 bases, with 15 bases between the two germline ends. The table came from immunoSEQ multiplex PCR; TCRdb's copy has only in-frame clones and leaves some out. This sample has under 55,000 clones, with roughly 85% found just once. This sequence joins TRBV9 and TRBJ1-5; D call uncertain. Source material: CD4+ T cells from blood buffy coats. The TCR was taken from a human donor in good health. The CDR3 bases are TGTGCCAGCAGCCCCAGCGAGGGATTAAATCAGCCCCAGCATTTT. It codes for CASSPSEGLNQPQHF.